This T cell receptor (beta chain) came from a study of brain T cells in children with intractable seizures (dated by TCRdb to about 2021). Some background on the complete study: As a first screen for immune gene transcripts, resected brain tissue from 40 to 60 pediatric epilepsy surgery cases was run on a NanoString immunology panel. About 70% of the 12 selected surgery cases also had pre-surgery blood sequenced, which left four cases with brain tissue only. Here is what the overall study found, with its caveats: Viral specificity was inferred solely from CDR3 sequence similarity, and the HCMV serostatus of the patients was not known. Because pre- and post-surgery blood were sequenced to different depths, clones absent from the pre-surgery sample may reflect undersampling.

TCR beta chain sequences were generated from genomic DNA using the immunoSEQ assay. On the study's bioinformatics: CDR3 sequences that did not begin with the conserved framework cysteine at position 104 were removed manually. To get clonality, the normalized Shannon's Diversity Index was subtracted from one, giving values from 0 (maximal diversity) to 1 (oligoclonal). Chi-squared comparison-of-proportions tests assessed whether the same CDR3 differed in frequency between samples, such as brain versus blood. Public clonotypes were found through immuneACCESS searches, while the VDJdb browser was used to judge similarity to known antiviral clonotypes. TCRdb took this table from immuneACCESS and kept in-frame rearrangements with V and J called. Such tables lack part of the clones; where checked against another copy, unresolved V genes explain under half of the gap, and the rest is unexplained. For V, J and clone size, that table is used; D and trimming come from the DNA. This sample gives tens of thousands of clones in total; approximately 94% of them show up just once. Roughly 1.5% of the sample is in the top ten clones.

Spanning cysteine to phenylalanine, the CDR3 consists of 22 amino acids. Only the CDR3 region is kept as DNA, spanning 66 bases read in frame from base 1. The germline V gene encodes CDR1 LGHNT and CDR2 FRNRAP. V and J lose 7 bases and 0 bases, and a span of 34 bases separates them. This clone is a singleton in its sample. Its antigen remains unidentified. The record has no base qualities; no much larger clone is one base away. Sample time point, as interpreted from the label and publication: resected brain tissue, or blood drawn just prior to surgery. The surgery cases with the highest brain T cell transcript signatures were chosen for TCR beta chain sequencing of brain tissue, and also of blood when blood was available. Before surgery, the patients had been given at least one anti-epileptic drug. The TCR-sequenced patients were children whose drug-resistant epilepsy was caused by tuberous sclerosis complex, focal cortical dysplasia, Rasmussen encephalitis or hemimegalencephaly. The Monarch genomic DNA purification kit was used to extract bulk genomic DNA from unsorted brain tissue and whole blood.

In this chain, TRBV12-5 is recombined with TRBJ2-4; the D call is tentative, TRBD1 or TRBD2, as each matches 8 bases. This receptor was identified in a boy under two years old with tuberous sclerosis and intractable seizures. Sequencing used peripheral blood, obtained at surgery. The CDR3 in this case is CASALGQGAPSGSPRAKNIQYF. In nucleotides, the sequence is TGTGCTAGTGCCTTGGGGCAGGGGGCGCCCAGCGGGAGTCCTCGAGCCAAAAACATTCAGTACTTC.